The next 9 T cell receptor beta chains were all read from a single sample in a study of blood T cell repertoires in COVID-19. Some clones are missing from TCRdb's copy, which holds only in-frame ones; the method was immunoSEQ multiplex PCR. The table records approximately 220,000 clones, 65% to 90% of them present only once. The sample was PBMCs or T cells enriched from blood (not recorded which). The receptor set was obtained from a woman aged 40 to 49 with acute COVID-19.

Notes on this clone: Distinct nucleotide sequences in the sample also encode this CDR3. The chain is built from TRBV10-3 and TRBJ1-2; 11 bases agree with TRBD1. The germline V gene has CDR1 ENHRY and CDR2 SYGVKD. Germline trimming cut 4 bases from V and 8 bases from J; bases unmatched to any gene: 0. CDR3 length: 12 amino acids. The CDR3 nucleotides are TGTGCCATCAGTGGGACAGGGGGCGGCTACACCTTC. Residues: CAISGTGGGYTF.

The rearrangement links TRBV7-2 to TRBJ2-6, with TRBD1 matching 7 bases. CDR3 length: 16 amino acids. Trimming removed 4 bases from V and 4 bases from J; junction bases left unmatched: 7. CDR1 is SGHTA, CDR2 FQGNSA, per germline. CDR3 coding DNA: TGTGCCAGCAGCTCAAACAGGGGTCCCGGGGCCAACGTCCTGACTTTC. Its protein product is CASSSNRGPGANVLTF.

This chain connects TRBV3-1 (or the pseudogene TRBV3-2) to TRBJ1-6; weak D call: TRBD1 (5 bases). This CDR3 has 13 amino acids. Deletions cut 9 bases from V and 7 bases from J, with 13 bases between. CDR1 is LGHDT and CDR2 is YNNKEL in the germline V gene (reference sequence). CDR3 nucleotides: TGTGCCAGTGCCCCAGGGAAAAATTCACCCCTCCACTTT. Its protein product is CASAPGKNSPLHF.

The J gene is TRBJ2-7, the V gene TRBV7-3, with 8 positions matching TRBD1. Losses at the gene ends were 5 bases for V and 7 bases for J; bases not matched to a gene: 7. Germline lookup yields CDR1 SGHTA and CDR2 FQGTGA. CDR3 length equals 13 residues. CDR3 DNA: TGTGCCAGCAGCAGGGACAGGTACGGTGAGCAGTACTTC. It encodes CASSRDRYGEQYF.

The rearrangement joins TRBV27 to TRBJ1-2; D is ambiguous. The CDR3 has 14 residues. Germline loops: CDR1 MNHEY, CDR2 SMNVEV (reference sequence). Deletions cut 3 bases from V and 0 bases from J, with 8 bases between. CDR3 coding DNA: TGTGCCAGCAGTTTTAGAGGGACTAACTATGGCTACACCTTC. Encoded protein: CASSFRGTNYGYTF.

The chain is built from TRBV28 and TRBJ1-2, with D tentatively TRBD1 (5 bases). There are 14 residues in the CDR3. Looked up from germline, CDR1 is MDHEN and CDR2 is SYDVKM. V was clipped by 2 bases and J by 5 bases, with 12 bases between them. CDR3 nucleotides: TGTGCCAGCAGTTTAGCACAGGTCGGTTATGGCTACACCTTC. Its protein product is CASSLAQVGYGYTF.

This clone was found once. The chain carries TRBV6-5 and TRBJ1-4, with D unresolved. V was shortened by 4 bases and J by 6 bases, with 12 bases between the two germline ends. The CDR3 is 14 residues long. The germline CDR1 and CDR2 sequences are MNHEY and SVGAGI. The CDR3 is CASSSWGDDEKLFF. The CDR3 nucleotides read TGTGCCAGCAGTTCCTGGGGAGACGATGAAAAACTGTTTTTT.

J is TRBJ2-3 and V is TRBV11-2; 8 nucleotides agree with TRBD2. The length of the CDR3 is 17 residues. V shed 1 base, J shed 3 bases, and the junction held 9 bases outside the gene matches. Germline V gene lookup returns CDR1 SGHAT and CDR2 FQNNGV. CDR3 bases: TGTGCCAGCAGCTTAGTGGCTAGCGGGCCGGGAACAGATACGCAGTATTTT. It codes for CASSLVASGPGTDTQYF.

The chain recombines TRBV6-1 with TRBJ1-6; a weak D match, TRBD1 (6 bases). This CDR3 is 15 amino acids long. Germline V CDR1 and CDR2: MNHNS, SASEGT. The V end lost 2 bases, the J end lost 7 bases, and 12 bases lay between the germline ends. CDR3 residues: CASSEIGQGNSPLHF. CDR3 sequence (DNA): TGTGCCAGCAGTGAAATAGGTCAGGGGAATTCACCCCTCCACTTT.